This entry lists 25 T cell receptor beta chains sequenced from one sample in a study of T cell changes during pregnancy in multiple sclerosis. Generated by immunoSEQ multiplex PCR, the TCRdb table keeps only in-frame clones and is missing some. The sample carries about 40,000 clones, about 91% recorded once. The material was CD4+ T cells from peripheral blood mononuclear cells, obtained before pregnancy. The receptors shown here come from a female donor with multiple sclerosis, enrolled in a pregnancy study.

V is TRBV28 and J is TRBJ2-2, with a weak D call TRBD1 (6 bases). V lost 8 bases and J lost 0, with 10 bases in between. CDR1 and CDR2 (germline): MDHEN, SYDVKM. The CDR3 has 14 residues. The chain's CDR3 is CASWGQPNTGELFF. The DNA for the CDR3 is TGTGCCAGCTGGGGGCAGCCGAACACCGGGGAGCTGTTTTTT.

In nucleotides, the CDR3 is TGCGCCAGCAGCCGCGGACAGAGCACTGAAGCTTTCTTT. It translates to CASSRGQSTEAFF. V gene TRBV4-1 combines with J gene TRBJ1-1; maybe TRBD1 (6 bases). The V gene's germline CDR1 is MGHRA and CDR2 YSYEKL. CDR3 length: 13 amino acids. V dropped 4 bases and J dropped 4 bases, with 10 bases sitting between them.

The chain combines TRBV11-2 with TRBJ1-4, with 9 bases identical to TRBD1. The V and J ends lost 5 bases and 7 bases, in that order; junction bases with no gene match: 5. The CDR3 consists of 14 residues. The V gene's germline CDR1 is SGHAT and CDR2 FQNNGV. CDR3 sequence: CASSQDRGGEKLFF. Here the CDR3 DNA reads TGTGCCAGCAGCCAGGACAGGGGAGGTGAAAAACTGTTTTTT.

Comment on this clone: A junction boundary mismatches the germline segment, possibly from a read error. The CDR3 DNA sequence: TGTGCTAGCAGAAGCGGGACAACGAACACCGGGGAGCTGTTTTTT. It is translated as CASRSGTTNTGELFF. The chain employs TRBV7-7 and TRBJ2-2, with D possibly matching TRBD2 (7 bases). In germline, CDR1 is SSHAT, CDR2 FNYEAQ (reference sequence). CDR3 length equals 15 residues.

The CDR3 here is CASSPRIRQSYGYTF. The CDR3 nucleotides read TGTGCCAGCAGTCCACGTATTCGACAGAGCTATGGCTACACCTTC. The rearrangement links TRBV27 to TRBJ1-2; possible D gene TRBD1, 5 bases. This CDR3 has 15 residues. Germline CDR1 MNHEY, CDR2 SMNVEV (reference sequence). Trimming removed 5 bases at V and 4 bases at J, with 17 bases between.

The gene calls are TRBV19 and TRBJ2-1; 9 bases fit TRBD1. Germline values: CDR1 LNHDA, CDR2 SQIVND (reference sequence). The CDR3 consists of 12 residues. After removal of 6 bases from V and 8 bases from J, the junction contained 2 bases not matched to a gene. CDR3 residues: CASSRQGDEQFF. CDR3 sequence (DNA): TGTGCCAGTAGCAGACAGGGGGATGAGCAGTTCTTC.

The chain links TRBV28 to TRBJ2-7, with D possibly TRBD1 on 5 matching bases. CDR1 and CDR2 from the germline V gene are MDHEN and SYDVKM. This CDR3 is 13 amino acids long. Deletions cut 7 bases from V and 5 bases from J, with 15 bases between. CDR3 protein: CASISNSGNEQYF. The CDR3 coding sequence is TGTGCCAGCATTTCAAATTCAGGGAACGAGCAGTACTTC.

The chain has TRBV7-8 and TRBJ2-1; 9 positions agree with TRBD2. The CDR3 contains 15 residues. J lost 4 bases, V lost 3 bases, and 4 bases had no gene match. Germline loops: CDR1 SGHVS, CDR2 FQNEAQ. The CDR3 is CASSLGLAGYNEQFF. The CDR3 DNA is TGTGCCAGCAGCTTGGGTCTAGCGGGGTACAATGAGCAGTTCTTC. The full variable domain, in which reference TRBV7-8 and TRBJ2-1 provide the parts outside the CDR3, is GAGVSQSPRYKVAKRGQDVALRCDPISGHVSLFWYQQALGQGPEFLTYFQNEAQLDKSGLPSDRFFAERPEGSVSTLKIQRTQQEDSAVYLCASSLGLAGYNEQFFGPGTRLTVL.

V and J are TRBV6-6 and TRBJ2-6; D uncertain. This CDR3 has 14 residues. The germline V gene encodes CDR1 MNHNY and CDR2 SVGAGI (reference sequence). The ends were cut back, 7 bases at V and 0 bases at J, with 7 bases in the middle. The CDR3 region is CASTLGSGANVLTF. DNA of the CDR3: TGTGCCAGCACCCTAGGCTCTGGGGCCAACGTCCTGACTTTC.

The gene calls are TRBV28 and TRBJ2-1, with 7 nucleotides matching TRBD1. Germline V gene data show CDR1 as MDHEN and CDR2 as SYDVKM. Trimming at V came to 10 bases and at J to 7 bases, leaving 7 bases not matched to a gene. CDR3 length equals 12 residues. The CDR3 DNA is TGTGCCACTACGACAGGGTGGAATGAGCAGTTCTTC. Encoded protein: CATTTGWNEQFF.

CDR3 nucleotides: TGCGCCAGCAGCTTGGCGACGGGAAAATCCTACGAGCAGTACTTC. It yields the protein CASSLATGKSYEQYF. The chain has TRBV5-1 and TRBJ2-7; the D gene is possibly TRBD2 (5 bases). Germline V lookup: CDR1 SGHRS, CDR2 YFSETQ. Trimming removed 0 bases at V and 1 base at J, with 11 bases between. The CDR3 contains 15 residues.

V usage is TRBV11-1 and J usage is TRBJ2-7; TRBD2 is a possible D gene (6 bases). Germline lookup yields CDR1 SGHAT and CDR2 FQDESV (reference sequence). The CDR3 runs 14 residues. Trimming took 2 bases from V and 6 from J, leaving 14 bases between them. CDR3 in DNA: TGTGCCAGCAGCTTACTACGAACGCGGGGCGAGCAGTACTTC. This gives the protein CASSLLRTRGEQYF.

The genes are TRBV7-2 and TRBJ2-3; 7 positions match TRBD2. This CDR3 is 17 amino acids long. The germline V gene encodes CDR1 SGHTA and CDR2 FQGNSA. Trimming cost V 1 base and J 4 bases; bases outside gene matches: 11. The DNA for the CDR3 is TGTGCCAGCAGCTTAGTTACAAGCGGGACTGGTTCAGATACGCAGTATTTT. Amino acids: CASSLVTSGTGSDTQYF.

V is TRBV5-1 and J is TRBJ2-3, with D tentatively TRBD1 (6 bases). V gave up 1 base and J gave up 1 base, with 7 bases separating them. The CDR3 loop spans 14 amino acids. Germline V CDR1 and CDR2: SGHRS, YFSETQ. The CDR3 DNA follows: TGCGCCAGCAGCTTGAAGGGGGGCACAGATACGCAGTATTTT. Translating gives CASSLKGGTDTQYF.

J is TRBJ2-5 and V is TRBV7-9, with D tentatively TRBD2 (6 bases). V was trimmed by 2 bases and J by 4 bases, leaving 14 bases between them. Germline values: CDR1 SEHNR, CDR2 FQNEAQ (reference sequence). The CDR3 loop spans 15 amino acids. The CDR3: CASSLSTGEGETQYF. DNA for the CDR3: TGTGCCAGCAGCTTAAGTACGGGAGAGGGAGAGACCCAGTACTTC.

The chain uses TRBV28 and TRBJ2-7; 8 positions agree with TRBD1. Trimming removed 5 bases from V and 0 bases from J; junction bases left unmatched: 6. From germline, CDR1 is MDHEN and CDR2 SYDVKM. This CDR3 region has 15 residues. The CDR3 sequence: CASSLGTGSSYEQYF. DNA of the CDR3: TGTGCCAGCAGTCTCGGGACAGGCAGCTCCTACGAGCAGTACTTC.

The chain carries TRBV28 and TRBJ2-2, with 10 bases lining up with TRBD1. Per germline, CDR1 MDHEN and CDR2 SYDVKM. The CDR3 spans 16 residues. Trimming cost V 5 bases and J 5 bases; bases outside gene matches: 8. The CDR3 DNA is TGTGCCAGCAGTAGGACCGGGACAGGGGTAACCGGGGAGCTGTTTTTT. This codes for CASSRTGTGVTGELFF.

V usage is TRBV19 and J usage is TRBJ1-5; TRBD1 aligns across 7 bases. There are 15 residues in the CDR3. Germline lookup yields CDR1 LNHDA and CDR2 SQIVND (reference sequence). Losses at the gene ends were 5 bases for V and 3 bases for J; bases not matched to a gene: 7. The DNA for the CDR3 is TGTGCCAGTAGTTGGAGGGGACAGTCCAATCAGCCCCAGCATTTT. This codes for CASSWRGQSNQPQHF.

J is TRBJ2-1 and V is TRBV7-9; 8 bases agree with TRBD2. Germline CDR1 and CDR2: SEHNR and FQNEAQ (reference sequence). This CDR3 is built from 16 residues. V dropped 4 bases and J dropped 7; count of bases not matched to a gene: 12. The CDR3 sequence is CASSSGVLAGVNEQFF. For the CDR3, the DNA is TGTGCCAGCAGCTCGGGGGTGCTAGCGGGCGTTAATGAGCAGTTCTTC.

The gene calls are TRBV6-5 and TRBJ2-1; 8 bases are shared with TRBD2. With 8 bases clipped from V and 10 bases from J, the junction kept 4 bases outside the gene matches. There are 11 residues in the CDR3. Germline V gene sequence: CDR1 MNHEY, CDR2 SVGAGI. The DNA for the CDR3 is TGTGCCAGCGGTACTAGCGGCGAGCAGTTCTTC. Amino acids: CASGTSGEQFF.

The chain uses TRBV5-1 and TRBJ2-3; 8 nucleotides match TRBD1. The V segment lost 3 bases and the J segment 4 bases; nucleotides outside the gene matches: 10. Germline V lookup: CDR1 SGHRS, CDR2 YFSETQ. The CDR3 is made up of 16 amino acids. The CDR3 sequence is CASSSTPGGLADTQYF. For the CDR3, the DNA is TGCGCCAGCAGCTCGACCCCAGGGGGCCTGGCAGATACGCAGTATTTT. Complete variable domain (other parts from reference TRBV5-1 and TRBJ2-3): KAGVTQTPRYLIKTRGQQVTLSCSPISGHRSVSWYQQTPGQGLQFLFEYFSETQRNKGNFPGRFSGRQFSNSRSEMNVSTLELGDSALYLCASSSTPGGLADTQYFGPGTRLTVL.

The CDR3 reads CASSLAGVAGELFF. CDR3 coding DNA: TGCGCCAGCAGCCTAGCGGGAGTGGCCGGGGAGCTGTTTTTT. V is TRBV4-1 and J is TRBJ2-2; 9 bases fit TRBD2. The CDR3 loop spans 14 amino acids. The germline gives CDR1 MGHRA, CDR2 YSYEKL. V gave up 4 bases and J gave up 6 bases; unmatched junction bases: 3.

V and J are TRBV5-4 and TRBJ1-2, with a weak D call TRBD1 (5 bases). Germline V gene data show CDR1 as SGHNT and CDR2 as YYREEE (reference sequence). This CDR3 comprises 13 residues. V was pared by 0 bases and J by 7 bases, with 10 bases between. The CDR3 nucleotides read TGTGCCAGCAGCTTGGGCCCGGGGGGTGGCTACACCTTC. The encoded protein is CASSLGPGGGYTF.

The V call is TRBV9, the J call TRBJ1-2; 12 bases match TRBD1. The V and J ends lost 4 bases and 12 bases, in that order; junction bases with no gene match: 16. Germline CDR1 is SGDLS and CDR2 is YYNGEE. CDR3 length: 16 amino acids. The CDR3 spells CASSPRDRGLGVTNTF. For the CDR3, the DNA is TGTGCCAGCAGCCCCCGGGACAGGGGGCTCGGGGTGACTAACACCTTC.

The rearrangement uses TRBV18 and TRBJ1-1, with no clear D. Germline CDR1 is KGHSH and CDR2 is LQKENI. The CDR3 is 13 residues long. V dropped 1 base and J dropped 5 bases, with 8 bases sitting between them. DNA of the CDR3: TGTGCCAGCTCACCACTTCCGGGGACTGAAGCTTTCTTT. Its translation: CASSPLPGTEAFF.